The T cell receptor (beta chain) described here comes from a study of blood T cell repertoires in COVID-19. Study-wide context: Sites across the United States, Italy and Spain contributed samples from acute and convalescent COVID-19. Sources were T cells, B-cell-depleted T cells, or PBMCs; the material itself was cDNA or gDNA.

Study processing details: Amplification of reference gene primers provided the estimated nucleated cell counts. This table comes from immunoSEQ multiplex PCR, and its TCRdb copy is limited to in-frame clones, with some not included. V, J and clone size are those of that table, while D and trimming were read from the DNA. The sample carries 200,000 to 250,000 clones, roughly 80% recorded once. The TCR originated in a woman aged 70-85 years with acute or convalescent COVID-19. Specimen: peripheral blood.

CDR3 sequence (DNA): TGTGCCATCAGTTCATCTAGCGGAGGCTCCTACAATGAGCAGTTCTTC. Translating it yields CAISSSSGGSYNEQFF. The chain couples TRBV10-3 to TRBJ2-1; TRBD2 matches at 7 bases. Per the germline V gene, CDR1 is ENHRY and CDR2 is SYGVKD. The trim removed 5 bases at V and 0 bases at J, leaving 7 bases unmatched. The CDR3 is 16 residues long.